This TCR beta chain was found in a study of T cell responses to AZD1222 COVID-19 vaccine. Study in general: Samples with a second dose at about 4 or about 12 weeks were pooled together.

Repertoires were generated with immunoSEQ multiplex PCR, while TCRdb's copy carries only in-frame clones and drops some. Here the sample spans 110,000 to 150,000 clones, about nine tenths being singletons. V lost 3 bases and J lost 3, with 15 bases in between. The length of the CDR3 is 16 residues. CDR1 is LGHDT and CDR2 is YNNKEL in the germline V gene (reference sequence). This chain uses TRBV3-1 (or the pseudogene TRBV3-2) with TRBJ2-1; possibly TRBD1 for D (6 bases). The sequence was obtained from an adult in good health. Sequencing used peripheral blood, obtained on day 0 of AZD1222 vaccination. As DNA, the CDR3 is TGTGCCAGCAGCCACCCCAGGGGAAGCTACTACAATGAGCAGTTCTTC. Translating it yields CASSHPRGSYYNEQFF.